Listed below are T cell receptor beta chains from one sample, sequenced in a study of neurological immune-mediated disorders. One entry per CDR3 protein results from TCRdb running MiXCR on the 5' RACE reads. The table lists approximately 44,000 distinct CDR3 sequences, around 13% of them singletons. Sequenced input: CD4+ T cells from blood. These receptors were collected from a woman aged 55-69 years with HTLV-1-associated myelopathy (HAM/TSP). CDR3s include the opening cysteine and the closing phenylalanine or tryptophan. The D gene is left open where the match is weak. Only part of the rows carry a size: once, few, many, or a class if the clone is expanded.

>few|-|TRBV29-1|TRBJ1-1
CSVIGLQNTEAFF
TGCAGCGTCATCGGACTCCAGAACACTGAAGCTTTCTTT
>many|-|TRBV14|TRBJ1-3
CASSQATGGNTIYF
TGTGCCAGCAGCCAAGCAACAGGGGGAAACACCATATATTTT
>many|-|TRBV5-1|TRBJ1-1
CASRQTGSNTEAFF
TGCGCCAGCAGACAGACGGGGTCGAACACTGAAGCTTTCTTT
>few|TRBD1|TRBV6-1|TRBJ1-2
CASSLRTGSYGYTF
TGTGCCAGCAGCCTCAGGACAGGGAGTTATGGCTACACCTTC
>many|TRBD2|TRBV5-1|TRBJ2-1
CASSPTAGGTYNEQFF
TGCGCCAGCAGCCCTACCGCGGGGGGCACCTACAATGAGCAGTTCTTC
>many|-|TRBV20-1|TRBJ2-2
CSASPDTYTGELFF
TGCAGTGCTAGCCCAGACACCTACACCGGGGAGCTGTTTTTT
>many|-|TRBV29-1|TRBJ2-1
CSVARGASYNEQFF
TGCAGCGTTGCCCGGGGGGCCTCCTACAATGAGCAGTTCTTC
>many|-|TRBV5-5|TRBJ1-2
CASSLQLTYNYGYTF
TGTGCCAGCAGCTTACAACTGACATATAACTATGGCTACACCTTC
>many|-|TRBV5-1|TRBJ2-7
CASSWTGPLRSEQYF
TGCGCCAGCAGCTGGACCGGGCCCTTGCGGAGCGAGCAGTACTTC
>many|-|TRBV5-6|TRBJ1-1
CASSLWGVTTEAFF
TGTGCCAGCAGCTTATGGGGGGTCACTACTGAAGCTTTCTTT
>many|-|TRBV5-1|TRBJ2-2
CASSVTGITNTGELFF
TGCGCCAGCAGCGTCACAGGGATTACGAACACCGGGGAGCTGTTTTTT
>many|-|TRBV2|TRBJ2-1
CASSERASTFYNEQFF
TGTGCCAGCAGTGAGCGGGCAAGCACATTCTACAATGAGCAGTTCTTC
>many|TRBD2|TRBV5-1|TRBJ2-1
CASSLDPAGGLRNEQFF
TGCGCCAGCAGCCTCGATCCAGCGGGGGGGCTAAGGAATGAGCAGTTCTTC
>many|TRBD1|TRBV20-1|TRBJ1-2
CSAPGRDRGLGGYTF
TGCAGTGCCCCCGGCCGGGACAGGGGGTTGGGAGGCTACACCTTC
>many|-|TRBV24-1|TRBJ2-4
CATSAGSGIQYF
TGTGCCACCAGTGCCGGTAGTGGCATTCAGTACTTC
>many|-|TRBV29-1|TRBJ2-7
CSVGAGGLDEQYF
TGCAGCGTTGGTGCCGGGGGACTTGACGAGCAGTACTTC
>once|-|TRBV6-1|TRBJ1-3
CASSLGSGAGNTIYF
TGTGCCAGCAGTCTCGGGTCCGGGGCCGGAAACACCATATATTTT
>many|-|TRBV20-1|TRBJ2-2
CSARGTAANTGELFF
TGCAGTGCTAGAGGGACGGCCGCGAACACCGGGGAGCTGTTTTTT
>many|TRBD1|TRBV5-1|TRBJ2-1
CASSLTGGLSTEQFF
TGCGCCAGCAGTCTCACAGGGGGCCTGAGTACTGAGCAGTTCTTC
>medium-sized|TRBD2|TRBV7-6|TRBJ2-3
CASSPSPLAGGQTQYF
TGTGCCAGCAGCCCTAGCCCACTAGCGGGGGGGCAAACGCAGTATTTT
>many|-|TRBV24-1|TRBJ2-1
CATQGGSMNEQFF
TGTGCCACCCAGGGGGGGAGTATGAATGAGCAGTTCTTC
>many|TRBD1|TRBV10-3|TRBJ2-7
CAISDGTGGGYEQYF
TGTGCCATCAGTGACGGGACAGGGGGCGGATACGAGCAGTACTTC
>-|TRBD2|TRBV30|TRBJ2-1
CAWRLPGRAGNEQFF
TGTGCCTGGAGGCTGCCTGGGAGGGCGGGCAATGAGCAGTTCTTC
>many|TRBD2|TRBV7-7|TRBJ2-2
CASSPEAGGDTGELFF
TGTGCCAGCAGCCCCGAGGCGGGGGGGGACACCGGGGAGCTGTTTTTT
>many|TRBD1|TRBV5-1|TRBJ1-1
CASSLAGGKTEAFF
TGCGCCAGCAGCTTGGCAGGGGGCAAAACTGAAGCTTTCTTT
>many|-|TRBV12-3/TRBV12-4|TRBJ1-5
CASSPRQGSNQPQHF
TGTGCCAGCAGTCCCCGCCAGGGTAGTAATCAGCCCCAGCATTTT
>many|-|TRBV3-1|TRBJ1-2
CASSQRMGVNYGYTF
TGTGCCAGCAGCCAACGGATGGGGGTCAACTATGGCTACACCTTC
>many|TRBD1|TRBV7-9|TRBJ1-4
CASSLATGGEKLFF
TGTGCCAGCAGCTTAGCTACAGGGGGAGAAAAACTGTTTTTT
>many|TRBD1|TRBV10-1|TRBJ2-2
CASSESGRTGAGELFF
TGCGCCAGCAGTGAGTCGGGGCGGACAGGGGCCGGGGAGCTGTTTTTT
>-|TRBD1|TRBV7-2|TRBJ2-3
CASSPAWTGITQYF
TGTGCCAGCAGTCCCGCCTGGACAGGGATCACGCAGTATTTT
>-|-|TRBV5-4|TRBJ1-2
CASSLGGPLYGYTF
TGTGCCAGCAGCTTGGGGGGGCCGCTCTATGGCTACACCTTC
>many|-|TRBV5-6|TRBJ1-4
CASSLEGSWSGRGNEKLFF
TGTGCCAGCAGCTTGGAGGGCAGCTGGAGCGGGAGAGGGAATGAAAAACTGTTTTTT
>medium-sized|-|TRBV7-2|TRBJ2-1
CASSLMGEQFF
TGTGCCAGCAGCTTAATGGGTGAGCAGTTCTTC
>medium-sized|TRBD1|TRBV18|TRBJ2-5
CASSPFRDREGLAQYF
TGTGCCAGCTCACCGTTTCGGGACAGGGAAGGATTGGCCCAGTACTTC
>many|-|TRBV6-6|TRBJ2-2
CASRNVGELFF
TGTGCCAGCAGAAATGTCGGGGAGCTGTTTTTT
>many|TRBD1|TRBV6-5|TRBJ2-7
CASSQGLEQYF
TGTGCCAGCTCACAGGGGCTCGAGCAGTACTTC
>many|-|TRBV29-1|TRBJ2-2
CSVGQGSGELFF
TGCAGCGTTGGCCAGGGGTCCGGGGAGCTGTTTTTT
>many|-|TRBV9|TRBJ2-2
CASSVAGRANTGELFF
TGTGCCAGCAGCGTAGCGGGCAGAGCGAACACCGGGGAGCTGTTTTTT
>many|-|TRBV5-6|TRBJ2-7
CASSLYRDQSYEQYF
TGTGCCAGCAGCTTGTACCGCGACCAATCCTACGAGCAGTACTTC
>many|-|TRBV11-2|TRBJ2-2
CASSLLHTGELFF
TGTGCCAGCAGCTTACTTCACACCGGGGAGCTGTTTTTT
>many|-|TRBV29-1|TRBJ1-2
CSVSPRDYGYTF
TGCAGCGTTAGCCCCAGGGACTATGGCTACACCTTC
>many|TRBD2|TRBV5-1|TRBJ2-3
CASSFASGGLLGDTQYF
TGCGCCAGCAGCTTTGCTAGCGGGGGACTATTGGGAGATACGCAGTATTTT
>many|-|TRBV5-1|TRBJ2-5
CASSLARGWEETQYF
TGCGCCAGCAGCTTGGCCCGGGGGTGGGAAGAGACCCAGTACTTC